Reported below is one TCR beta chain. Original methodology: Using reference gene primer amplification, nucleated cell counts were estimated. Libraries were prepared by immunoSEQ multiplex PCR; TCRdb keeps only in-frame clonotypes and omits some of them. D and trimming come from the DNA, and the V and J calls and clone size come from that table. The sample has fewer than 150,000 clones, around 77% seen once; the top ten hold 10% to 12%. The entry originates in a study of blood T cell repertoires in COVID-19. Study information: Spain, Italy and the United States supplied samples that represented acute and convalescent COVID-19.

V trimming: 5 bases; J trimming: 7 bases; junction bases outside the gene matches: 13. Germline CDR1 and CDR2: SNHLY and FYNNEI. The CDR3 is made up of 16 amino acids. V usage is TRBV2 and J usage is TRBJ2-1; 8 bases agree with TRBD2. Sequenced sample: peripheral blood. This TCR was recovered from a human donor in a cohort sampled during active COVID-19. The CDR3 DNA is TGTGCCAGCAGTCGCGGGACTAGGTTGGAGAGGAATGAGCAGTTCTTC. Translated, it gives CASSRGTRLERNEQFF. The variable domain in full, completed from reference TRBV2 and TRBJ2-1, reads EPEVTQTPSHQVTQMGQEVILRCVPISNHLYFYWYRQILGQKVEFLVSFYNNEISEKSEIFDDQFSVERPDGSNFTLKIRSTKLEDSAMYFCASSRGTRLERNEQFFGPGTRLTVL.